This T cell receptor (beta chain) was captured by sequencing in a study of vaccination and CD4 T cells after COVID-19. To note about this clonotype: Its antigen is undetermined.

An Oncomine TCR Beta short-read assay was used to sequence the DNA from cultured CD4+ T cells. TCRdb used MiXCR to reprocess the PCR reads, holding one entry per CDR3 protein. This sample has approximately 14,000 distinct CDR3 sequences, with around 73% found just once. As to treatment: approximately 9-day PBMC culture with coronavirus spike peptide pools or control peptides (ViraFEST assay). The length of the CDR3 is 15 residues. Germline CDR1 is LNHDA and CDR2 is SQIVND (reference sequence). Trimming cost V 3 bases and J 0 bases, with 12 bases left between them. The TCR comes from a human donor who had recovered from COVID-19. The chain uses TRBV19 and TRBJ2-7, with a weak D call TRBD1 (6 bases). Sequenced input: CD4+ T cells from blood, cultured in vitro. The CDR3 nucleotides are TGTGCCAGTAGTATCGGGGCCAGGGGCTCCTACGAGCAGTACTTC. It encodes CASSIGARGSYEQYF.